What follows is one T cell receptor beta chain and its context. Other DNA sequences from this sample encode an identical CDR3 as well. The V and J ends lost 1 base and 8 bases respectively, with 8 bases between them. The germline V gene has CDR1 DFQATT and CDR2 SNEGSKA (reference sequence). The CDR3 is 11 amino acids. The data were obtained in a study of Ad26.COV2.S vaccination and SARS-CoV-2 variants. Noted treatment: around 19 received Ad26.COV2.S at low or high dose, single or two shots; about 5 received placebo; per-sample allocation not given. At day 63 after the first vaccine or placebo injection, samples were drawn. Method: immunoSEQ multiplex PCR; TCRdb's copy keeps in-frame clones and lacks some. Of about 250,000 clones listed, roughly 86% are singletons.

This clonotype was sampled from a person between 18 and 60 years old who received the Ad26.COV2.S COVID-19 vaccine or a placebo. This rearrangement joins TRBV20-1 to TRBJ1-1; D uncertain. The material sequenced was peripheral blood, taken in a trial of Ad26.COV2.S vaccine versus placebo. The CDR3 nucleotides are TGCAGTGCTAGAGGCGGAGTAGAAGCTTTCTTT. Translated: CSARGGVEAFF.